The clone carrying this T cell receptor (beta chain) was found a few times. These data come from a study of blood T cell repertoires in COVID-19. The wider study: Sample material is recorded as cDNA or gDNA derived from T cells, B-cell-depleted T cells, or PBMCs.

In the original analysis: Reference gene primers were amplified, and this amplification served to estimate nucleated cell counts. Assay used: immunoSEQ multiplex PCR; TCRdb lists only in-frame clones, some missing. V, J and clone size reflect that table, while D and trimming were determined from the DNA. The table lists 200,000 to 250,000 clones, around 87% of them singletons. The sample taken for sequencing was peripheral blood. The receptor was derived from a woman between 50 and 59 years old with COVID-19, enrolled during active disease.

CDR3 protein: CASSGPGTSGIDTQYF. CDR3 DNA sequence: TGCGCCAGCAGCGGACCCGGGACTAGCGGCATAGATACGCAGTATTTT. This sequence joins TRBV5-1 and TRBJ2-3; TRBD2 matches at 11 bases. After removal of 4 bases from V and 5 bases from J, the junction contained 9 bases not matched to a gene. There are 16 residues in the CDR3. From germline, CDR1 is SGHRS and CDR2 YFSETQ.